The 4 T cell receptor beta chains given below trace back to one sample, sequenced in a study of blood T cell repertoires in COVID-19. Clones were read by immunoSEQ multiplex PCR, and TCRdb kept only the in-frame ones, dropping some. Of about 140,000 clones in the sample, under 85% were seen once. The sequencing input was peripheral blood. The receptors were sampled from a woman of 80 years or more in a cohort sampled during active or convalescent COVID-19.

This chain links TRBV18 with TRBJ2-7; D might be TRBD1 (5 bases). This CDR3 comprises 14 residues. In germline, CDR1 is KGHSH, CDR2 LQKENI. The V end lost 3 bases, the J end lost 2 bases, and 11 bases lay between the germline ends. The CDR3 loop reads CASSPPGFPYEQYF. The CDR3 coding sequence is TGTGCCAGCTCACCGCCAGGGTTTCCCTACGAGCAGTACTTC.

The chain carries TRBV14 and TRBJ1-1; D uncertain. Trimming left V 2 bases short and J 1 base short, with 8 bases between. The CDR3 contains 14 residues. Germline V gives CDR1 SGHDN, CDR2 FVKESK. This chain's CDR3 is CASSQLQTNTEAFF. The CDR3 DNA sequence: TGTGCCAGCAGCCAACTACAGACGAACACTGAAGCTTTCTTT.

V is TRBV5-4 and J is TRBJ2-1; 9 bases fit TRBD2. The CDR3 has 15 residues. Unmatched junction bases numbered 6, after V lost 4 bases and J lost 4 bases. Germline V gene sequence: CDR1 SGHNT, CDR2 YYREEE (reference sequence). The CDR3 nucleotides are TGTGCCAGCAGCCCGCGGGGGGGGATTTACAATGAGCAGTTCTTC. It specifies CASSPRGGIYNEQFF.

The V and J genes are TRBV7-3 and TRBJ2-1, with TRBD2 as a possible D gene (6 bases). Germline values: CDR1 SGHTA, CDR2 FQGTGA. This CDR3 spans 16 amino acids. V was shortened by 2 bases and J by 2 bases, with 13 bases between the two germline ends. CDR3: CASSLSGGVAYNEQFF. CDR3 nucleotides: TGTGCCAGCAGCTTATCCGGCGGGGTAGCCTACAATGAGCAGTTCTTC.